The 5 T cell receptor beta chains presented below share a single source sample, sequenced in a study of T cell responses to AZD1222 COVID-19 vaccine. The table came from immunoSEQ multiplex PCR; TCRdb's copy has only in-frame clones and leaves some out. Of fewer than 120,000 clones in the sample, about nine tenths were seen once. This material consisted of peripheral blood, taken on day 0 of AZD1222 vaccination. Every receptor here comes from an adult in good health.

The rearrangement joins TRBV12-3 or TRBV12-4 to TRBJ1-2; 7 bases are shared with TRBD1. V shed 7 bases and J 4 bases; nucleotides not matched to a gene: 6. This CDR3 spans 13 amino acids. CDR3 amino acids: CASTTGAGYGYTF. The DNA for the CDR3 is TGTGCCAGCACTACAGGGGCGGGCTATGGCTACACCTTC.

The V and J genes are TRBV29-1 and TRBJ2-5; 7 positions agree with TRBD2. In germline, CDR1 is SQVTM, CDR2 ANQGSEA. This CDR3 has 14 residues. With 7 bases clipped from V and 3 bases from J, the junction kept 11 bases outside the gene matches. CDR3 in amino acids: CSALGPSGKETQYF. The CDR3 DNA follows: TGCAGCGCCCTCGGGCCTAGCGGAAAAGAGACCCAGTACTTC.

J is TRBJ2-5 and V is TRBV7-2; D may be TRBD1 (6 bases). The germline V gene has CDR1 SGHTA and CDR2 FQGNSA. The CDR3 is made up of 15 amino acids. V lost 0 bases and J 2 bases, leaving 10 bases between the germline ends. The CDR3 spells CASSLAGASQETQYF. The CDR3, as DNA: TGTGCCAGCAGCTTAGCGGGGGCCTCTCAAGAGACCCAGTACTTC. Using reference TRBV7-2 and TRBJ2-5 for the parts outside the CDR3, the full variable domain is GAGVSQSPSNKVTEKGKDVELRCDPISGHTALYWYRQSLGQGLEFLIYFQGNSAPDKSGLPSDRFSAERTGGSVSTLTIQRTQQEDSAVYLCASSLAGASQETQYFGPGTRLLVL.

The CDR3 region has the DNA TGTGCCAGCTCACCACTATTGCCCGGGACACTTAACACCGGGGAGCTGTTTTTT. Its protein is CASSPLLPGTLNTGELFF. The rearrangement uses TRBV18 and TRBJ2-2; a possible D gene is TRBD1 (6 bases). Germline lookup yields CDR1 KGHSH and CDR2 LQKENI. Trimming took off 1 base at V and 2 bases at J, with 17 bases between the two ends. The CDR3 totals 18 residues.

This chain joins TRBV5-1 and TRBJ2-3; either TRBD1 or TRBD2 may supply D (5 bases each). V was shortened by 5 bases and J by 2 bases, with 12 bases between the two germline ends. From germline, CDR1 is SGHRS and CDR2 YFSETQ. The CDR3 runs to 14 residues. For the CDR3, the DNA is TGCGCCAGCAGGCTCCGGGGCACCACAGATACGCAGTATTTT. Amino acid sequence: CASRLRGTTDTQYF.